This T cell receptor (beta chain) appears in the sequencing data of a study of B cell selection in AIRE deficiency (dated by TCRdb to the late 2010s). As for the study more broadly: Researchers compared TCRbeta repertoires of sorted blood CD4+ conventional T cells and regulatory T cells in AIRE-deficient patients with those in healthy controls. The TCR-sequenced cohort comprised roughly 5 AIRE-deficient APECED patients and roughly 5 healthy control donors. General findings and caveats noted by the study authors: Only TCRbeta chains were sequenced, and less than 45% of the Treg sequences shared among healthy donors were also detected in healthy Tconv cells, possibly owing to differing TCRalpha chains. Among several thousand shared Treg TCRbeta sequences, 30% to 40% were found to be shared only among healthy donors and about 9% only among patients, suggesting that Treg selection is less efficient in the absence of AIRE. Roughly 32% of the Treg TCRbeta sequences shared among healthy donors were found in patient Tconv cells, which suggests that Treg-biased clones were diverted into the Tconv compartment. Shorter CDR3s were found in shared Treg sequences, reflecting a bias toward rearrangements containing few non-templated nucleotide insertions. In AIRE-deficient patients, Tconv and Treg cells had TCRBV gene usage, CDR3 length and TCR diversity comparable to those in healthy donors.

Conventional CD4 T cells were sorted as cells that were CD4+CD127+. Control samples were obtained from healthy donors who were not related to the patients. A FACSAria flow cytometer was used to sort the Tconv and Treg cells intended for TCRbeta sequencing. Sorted cells were collected in 5-ml round-bottom polystyrene tubes, and dry cell pellets were stored frozen at -80 degrees C prior to sequencing. Concerning this clone: Its recognized antigen is unknown. Base qualities are not at hand, and no much larger clone is one base apart.

The immunoSEQ platform was used to sequence the TCRbeta chain. The authors' analysis ran thus. Pooled conventional T cell repertoires yielded approximately 1.2x10^5 distinct in-frame TCRbeta sequences from patients and approximately 150,000 from healthy donors. Treg TCRbeta sequences shared by two or more individuals were defined as public, and these public Treg TCRbeta sequences were subsequently searched for in Tconv repertoires. Group differences were tested with Mann-Whitney U tests and Bonferroni-Dunn correction in GraphPad Prism 7.03. As stored in TCRdb, this immuneACCESS dataset retains in-frame rearrangements with V and J assigned. A fraction of the clones does not appear; measured against another copy, unresolved V genes explain less than half of the discrepancy, and the remainder lacks a known reason. That table is the source of V, J and clone size, and D and trimming were worked out from the DNA. The sample yields under 30,000 clones; over 95% were counted once. The leading ten clones occupy roughly 0.23% of the sample.

The CDR3, from cysteine to phenylalanine, totals 13 residues. The entry retains the CDR3 DNA only, 39 bases that are in frame from base 1. Sequences SGHDT (CDR1) and YYEEEE (CDR2) are obtained from the germline V gene. V drops 4 bases and J drops 4 bases, leaving 11 bases in between. The receptor's source is a human donor in good health. The chain is encoded by TRBV5-6 joined to TRBJ2-5, and TRBD1 may be the D gene, going by 6 matching bases. Sequences were obtained from CD4+CD127+ conventional T cells sorted from PBMCs. The CDR3 sequence is CASSLTGLETQYF. The nucleotide sequence is given as TGTGCCAGCAGCCTCACAGGGTTAGAGACCCAGTACTTC.